This note documents a single T cell receptor beta chain sequence. A single record per CDR3 protein comes from TCRdb applying MiXCR to the reads. The table records some 89,000 distinct CDR3 sequences, roughly 28% of them present only once. The sample belongs to a study of type 1 regulatory T cells. Turning to the study itself: An in vitro protocol generated T-allo10, a Tr1-enriched, alloantigen-specific CD4 T cell product.

CDR3 length: 13 amino acids. In germline, CDR1 is SGHTA, CDR2 FQGNSA. Trimming took 3 bases from V and 5 from J; bases not matched to a gene: 2. The source of this sequence is a human donor in good health. The chain links TRBV7-2 to TRBJ2-3; 7 positions match TRBD2. The sample was CD4+ T cells, either the whole sample or a sorted fraction (not recorded which). CDR3 sequence: CASSLAGVDTQYF. The CDR3 DNA follows: TGTGCCAGCAGCTTGGCGGGAGTAGATACGCAGTATTTT.